A single sample is the source of the 15 T cell receptor beta chains below, sequenced in a study of identical twins. TCRdb recomputed calls from the 5' RACE reads with MiXCR, one row per CDR3 protein. The sample carries some 330,000 distinct CDR3 sequences, 9% to 10% recorded once. The source material was naive T cells sorted from blood. The source is a woman in her forties or fifties in good health.

A few counts support this clonotype. J is TRBJ2-3 and V is TRBV24-1; 11 bases are shared with TRBD2. J was trimmed by 1 base and V by 4 bases; bases with no gene match: 3. CDR1 and CDR2 (germline): KGHDR, SFDVKD. This CDR3 has 16 amino acids. The CDR3 protein is CATSDPLAGGTDTQYF. The CDR3 bases are TGTGCCACCAGTGACCCACTAGCGGGAGGCACAGATACGCAGTATTTT.

This clonotype showed up many times. The V and J genes are TRBV12-3 or TRBV12-4 and TRBJ1-1; 9 bases agree with TRBD1. The trim removed 6 bases at V and 8 bases at J, leaving 4 bases unmatched. The CDR3 has 12 residues. CDR3 in DNA: TGTGCCAGCAGCAGGACAGGGGTAGAAGCTTTCTTT. This codes for CASSRTGVEAFF.

A remark on this clonotype: A much larger clone is a single base away; this may be a read error. This CDR3 is missing its conserved last phenylalanine or tryptophan, likely due to a read error. The rearrangement links TRBV4-1 to TRBJ1-6, with D hard to call. This CDR3 has 14 amino acids. V lost 1 base, J lost 7 bases, and 8 bases lay in between. Germline V gene sequence: CDR1 MGHRA, CDR2 YSYEKL. The CDR3 DNA sequence: TGCGCCAGCAGCCAAGTCGGCAGCAATTCACCCCTCCACATT. Its translation is CASSQVGSNSPLHI.

The table lists this clonotype with many counts. The J gene is TRBJ2-1, the V gene TRBV3-1; D might be TRBD2 (5 bases). Germline values: CDR1 LGHDT, CDR2 YNNKEL (reference sequence). The CDR3 covers 13 residues. V was shortened by 5 bases and J by 3 bases, with 8 bases between the two germline ends. For the CDR3, the DNA is TGTGCCAGCAGCTACGAGGGCTACAATGAGCAGTTCTTC. Translation gives CASSYEGYNEQFF.

This clonotype occurred a few times. This chain links TRBV27 with TRBJ1-2, with 9 bases matching TRBD1. Trimming removed 5 bases from V and 4 bases from J; junction bases left unmatched: 8. There are 15 residues in the CDR3. CDR1 MNHEY and CDR2 SMNVEV come from the germline V gene (reference sequence). The CDR3 DNA reads TGTGCCAGCAGTGCCGGGACAGGGACGAGCTATGGCTACACCTTC. Translated, it gives CASSAGTGTSYGYTF.

The gene calls are TRBV27 and TRBJ1-4; 7 nucleotides match TRBD1. The CDR3 length is 14 residues. V trimming: 6 bases; J trimming: 5 bases; junction bases outside the gene matches: 6. Germline CDR1 is MNHEY and CDR2 is SMNVEV (reference sequence). CDR3 sequence (DNA): TGTGCCAGCAGGGTAGGACAGGCGAATGAAAAACTGTTTTTT. The encoded protein is CASRVGQANEKLFF.

This clonotype was recorded a few times. The chain employs TRBV24-1 and TRBJ2-1, with a weak D call TRBD2 (5 bases). The CDR3 runs to 15 residues. V lost 1 base and J 7 bases, leaving 13 bases between the germline ends. Germline V gene sequence: CDR1 KGHDR, CDR2 SFDVKD. This CDR3 reads CATSDLYGKRNEQFF. The CDR3 nucleotides read TGTGCCACCAGTGATTTATACGGGAAAAGGAATGAGCAGTTCTTC.

In its sample, this clonotype was seen many times. In nucleotides, the CDR3 is TGTGCCACCCGGGACATTTACAATGAGCAGTTCTTC. It translates to CATRDIYNEQFF. The rearrangement links TRBV10-3 to TRBJ2-1; possible D gene TRBD1, 6 bases. CDR1 and CDR2 (germline): ENHRY, SYGVKD. The length of the CDR3 is 12 residues. V lost 10 bases, J lost 4 bases, and 11 bases lay in between.

This clonotype came up many times. The chain joins TRBV5-1 to TRBJ2-1, with 13 bases aligning to TRBD2. V lost 0 bases to trimming and J lost 7 bases; unmatched junction nucleotides: 4. Germline V gene sequence: CDR1 SGHRS, CDR2 YFSETQ. This CDR3 has 16 amino acids. The CDR3 loop is CASSLVGLAGQNEQFF. In DNA, the CDR3 is TGCGCCAGCAGCTTGGTGGGACTAGCGGGACAGAATGAGCAGTTCTTC.

The CDR3 DNA is TGTGCCAGCAGCGTAGAAGGAAGGGGGTATGAAAAACTGTTTTTT. Protein sequence: CASSVEGRGYEKLFF. The chain carries TRBV9 and TRBJ1-4, with D possibly TRBD1 on 6 matching bases. Germline CDR1 and CDR2: SGDLS and YYNGEE. This CDR3 has 15 amino acids. Trimming removed 0 bases at V and 6 bases at J, with 12 bases between.

This clonotype was counted many times. J is TRBJ2-3 and V is TRBV15; no clear D gene. CDR1 and CDR2 from the germline V gene are LNHNV and YYDKDF (reference sequence). This CDR3 region has 15 residues. Trimming pared 0 bases from V and 1 base from J, leaving 8 bases between. Here the CDR3 reads CATSRDGEGTDTQYF. CDR3 nucleotide sequence: TGTGCCACCAGCAGAGATGGAGAGGGCACAGATACGCAGTATTTT.

The table lists this clonotype with a few counts. V usage is TRBV30 and J usage is TRBJ2-7; D not resolved. Germline assignment: CDR1 GTSNPN and CDR2 SVGIG (reference sequence). The CDR3 covers 14 residues. V was clipped by 0 bases and J by 5 bases, with 14 bases between them. The CDR3 is CAWSVGTSRNEQYF. The DNA for the CDR3 is TGTGCCTGGAGTGTGGGAACCTCAAGGAACGAGCAGTACTTC.

This clonotype was seen at least ten times. J is TRBJ2-1 and V is TRBV7-8, with D tentatively TRBD2 (5 bases). The CDR3 contains 15 residues. CDR1 SGHVS and CDR2 FQNEAQ come from the germline V gene. The V end was cut by 4 bases, the J end by 6 bases, with 16 bases between. Here the CDR3 DNA reads TGTGCCAGCAGCTCGCTTAAACGGACTGCCAATGAGCAGTTCTTC. It is translated as CASSSLKRTANEQFF.

The chain carries TRBV5-6 and TRBJ1-6, with a tentative D call TRBD1 (6 bases). The CDR3 runs to 14 residues. In germline, CDR1 is SGHDT, CDR2 YYEEEE. V dropped 4 bases and J dropped 10 bases, with 15 bases sitting between them. For the CDR3, the DNA is TGTGCCAGCAGCCCTGAAGGGGGACCCTCACCCCTCCACTTT. Translated: CASSPEGGPSPLHF.

This clonotype came up a few times. CDR3 protein: CAAFYETQYF. The CDR3 DNA sequence: TGTGCCGCCTTCTACGAGACCCAGTACTTC. The rearrangement joins TRBV6-1 to TRBJ2-5; D gene ambiguous. Trimming removed 11 bases from V and 5 bases from J, with 9 bases in between. CDR3 length: 10 residues. CDR1 is MNHNS, CDR2 SASEGT, per germline.